A single sample gave rise to the 29 T cell receptor beta chains below, sequenced in a study of blood T cell repertoires in COVID-19. Measured with immunoSEQ multiplex PCR; TCRdb has only the in-frame clones, and not every one. The sample includes roughly 250,000 clones, 75% to 95% of them seen just once. The sequencing sample was made of PBMCs or T cells enriched from blood (not recorded which). Receptors originate from a woman younger than 35 who had recovered from COVID-19.

This clone was counted a few times. The rearrangement links TRBV5-6 to TRBJ1-1; no clear D. Deletions cut 1 base from V and 1 base from J, with 8 bases between. Germline CDR1 and CDR2: SGHDT and YYEEEE. This CDR3 comprises 14 residues. The CDR3 DNA follows: TGTGCCAGCAGCTTGTTCGGGGAGAACACTGAAGCTTTCTTT. Translated, it gives CASSLFGENTEAFF.

The V gene is TRBV28, the J gene TRBJ1-4; TRBD1 might be the D (5 bases). V lost 3 bases, J lost 3 bases, and 14 bases lay in between. Germline assignment: CDR1 MDHEN and CDR2 SYDVKM. This CDR3 has 16 residues. The CDR3 sequence: CASSLGGVRANEKLFF. Written as DNA, the CDR3 is TGTGCCAGCAGTTTGGGAGGGGTACGAGCTAATGAAAAACTGTTTTTT.

The chain couples TRBV12-3 or TRBV12-4 to TRBJ1-2; no clear D. V dropped 5 bases and J dropped 8 bases, with 12 bases sitting between them. This CDR3 contains 12 residues. The CDR3: CASSPSSRGYTF. The DNA for the CDR3 is TGTGCCAGCAGTCCCAGTTCTCGAGGCTACACCTTC.

The genes are TRBV5-1 and TRBJ2-7, with 9 bases identical to TRBD1. With 4 bases clipped from V and 3 bases from J, the junction kept 5 bases outside the gene matches. This CDR3 spans 14 amino acids. Germline V gene data show CDR1 as SGHRS and CDR2 as YFSETQ. The CDR3 nucleotides read TGCGCCAGCAGCGTGGACAGGGGAAGCTACGAGCAGTACTTC. Its translation is CASSVDRGSYEQYF.

CDR3 amino acids: CASSPIGTTRGRTGELFF. DNA for the CDR3: TGTGCCAGCAGCCCCATCGGGACTACCAGAGGCCGCACCGGGGAGCTGTTTTTT. The chain carries TRBV11-2 and TRBJ2-2, with 7 bases matching TRBD2. The germline V gene has CDR1 SGHAT and CDR2 FQNNGV. V dropped 5 bases and J dropped 4; count of bases not matched to a gene: 16. This CDR3 contains 18 residues.

The chain recombines TRBV19 with TRBJ1-2; weak D call: TRBD1 (6 bases). Germline V gene lookup returns CDR1 LNHDA and CDR2 SQIVND (reference sequence). CDR3 length: 15 amino acids. Trimming stripped 1 base from V and 5 bases from J, with 14 bases between. The CDR3 DNA reads as TGTGCCAGTAGTATAGCCCCAGGGCAGGGGTATGGCTACACCTTC. It specifies CASSIAPGQGYGYTF.

This chain links TRBV5-4 with TRBJ2-2, with 10 nucleotides matching TRBD2. The CDR3 covers 15 residues. Germline trimming cut 3 bases from V and 4 bases from J; bases unmatched to any gene: 3. Germline CDR1 reads SGHNT; CDR2 reads YYREEE (reference sequence). CDR3 nucleotides: TGTGCCAGCAGCTGGTTAGCGGGGGGCACCGGGGAGCTGTTTTTT. Amino acids: CASSWLAGGTGELFF.

The chain combines TRBV21-1 with TRBJ1-2; TRBD1 reflects the table's D call only, with no check against the DNA. TRBV21-1 is assigned pseudogene status. This CDR3 contains 15 residues. The chain's CDR3 is CASSIRRDRGRGYTF. The CDR3 DNA reads as TGTGCCAGCAGCATCCGCCGGGACAGGGGGCGAGGCTACACCTTC.

V usage is TRBV29-1 and J usage is TRBJ1-1; 8 nucleotides match TRBD1. The germline V gene has CDR1 SQVTM and CDR2 ANQGSEA. Unmatched junction bases numbered 5, after V lost 4 bases and J lost 1 base. This CDR3 has 14 residues. The CDR3 nucleotides read TGCAGCGTTGCATACGGGACAGGGAACACTGAAGCTTTCTTT. This codes for CSVAYGTGNTEAFF.

The chain carries TRBV3-1 (or the pseudogene TRBV3-2) and TRBJ1-2; 8 bases are shared with TRBD1. J lost 4 bases, V lost 1 base, and 2 bases had no gene match. The CDR3 runs 14 residues. Germline lookup yields CDR1 LGHDT and CDR2 YNNKEL (reference sequence). CDR3 sequence: CASSQVDRGYGYTF. CDR3 nucleotide sequence: TGTGCCAGCAGCCAAGTCGACAGGGGCTATGGCTACACCTTC.

The chain recombines TRBV7-3 with TRBJ1-5; TRBD1 aligns across 8 bases. The V and J ends lost 5 bases and 0 bases, in that order; junction bases with no gene match: 12. Germline V gives CDR1 SGHTA, CDR2 FQGTGA. This CDR3 has 18 residues. Here the CDR3 reads CASSARTGRPYSNQPQHF. The CDR3 nucleotides are TGTGCCAGCAGCGCTCGGACAGGGAGGCCATATAGCAATCAGCCCCAGCATTTT.

CDR3 nucleotide sequence: TGTGCCAGCAGCTTACAGGGGACATCGGCTGAAGCTTTCTTT. It codes for CASSLQGTSAEAFF. The chain links TRBV7-2 to TRBJ1-1; D perhaps matches TRBD1 (6 bases). The V and J ends lost 2 bases and 6 bases respectively, with 13 bases between them. This CDR3 comprises 14 residues. Germline values: CDR1 SGHTA, CDR2 FQGNSA.

This clone appeared once. This sequence joins TRBV4-1 and TRBJ2-1, with 7 bases lining up with TRBD1. CDR1 MGHRA and CDR2 YSYEKL come from the germline V gene. The CDR3 is 17 amino acids. V gave up 4 bases and J gave up 7 bases; unmatched junction bases: 16. This CDR3 reads CASSLNPGQVLSNEQFF. The CDR3 DNA reads TGCGCCAGCAGCCTAAATCCCGGACAGGTATTGTCAAATGAGCAGTTCTTC.

The chain joins TRBV28 to TRBJ2-5, with TRBD2 as a possible D gene (6 bases). Germline-derived CDR1 and CDR2 are MDHEN and SYDVKM. This CDR3 contains 13 residues. Between the trimmed V and J ends, which lost 6 bases and 3 bases, there was a span of 11 bases. The CDR3 nucleotides are TGTGCCAGCAGCCGGAGGGGAGAAGAGACCCAGTACTTC. This codes for CASSRRGEETQYF.

This clone appeared once. The gene calls are TRBV23-1 and TRBJ1-5, with TRBD1 as a possible D gene (6 bases). TRBV23-1 is an open reading frame whose function is uncertain. V was cut by 6 bases and J by 4 bases, with 25 bases left in between. The CDR3 is 18 residues long. The CDR3 DNA sequence: TGCGCCAGCAGCTCAACTGCGGGTTCGGGGGGCGGAAATCAGCCCCAGCATTTT. This sequence encodes CASSSTAGSGGGNQPQHF.

V and J are TRBV10-2 and TRBJ2-5; 11 bases are shared with TRBD2. Trimming removed 6 bases from V and 1 base from J; junction bases left unmatched: 7. Germline CDR1 WSHSY, CDR2 SAAADI. This CDR3 is 16 amino acids long. CDR3 DNA: TGCGCCAGCAGGCAACGACTAGCGGGGTCCCAAGAGACCCAGTACTTC. Translated: CASRQRLAGSQETQYF.

CDR3: CASSVAGGQDTGELFF. DNA of the CDR3: TGTGCCAGCAGCGTAGCTGGGGGACAGGACACCGGGGAGCTGTTTTTT. The chain carries TRBV9 and TRBJ2-2; TRBD1 matches at 8 bases. This CDR3 region has 16 residues. Germline CDR1 is SGDLS and CDR2 is YYNGEE. V gave up 0 bases and J gave up 3 bases; unmatched junction bases: 4.

The chain recombines TRBV5-4 with TRBJ2-3; 9 nucleotides agree with TRBD2. The junction had 4 bases not matched to a gene; V was cut back by 0 bases and J by 2 bases. The germline gives CDR1 SGHNT, CDR2 YYREEE (reference sequence). The CDR3 extends over 16 amino acids. The CDR3: CASSLGLAGPTDTQYF. In DNA form, the CDR3 reads TGTGCCAGCAGCTTGGGTCTAGCGGGGCCCACAGATACGCAGTATTTT.

The rearrangement uses TRBV2 and TRBJ1-2, with D unclear. CDR1 and CDR2 (germline): SNHLY, FYNNEI. V lost 5 bases, J lost 0 bases, and 16 bases lay in between. CDR3 size: 16 residues. The DNA of the CDR3 is TGTGCCAGCAGTTGGGAGACGGCAGTTACTAACTATGGCTACACCTTC. Its protein product is CASSWETAVTNYGYTF.

The gene calls are TRBV6-5 and TRBJ1-6; possible D gene TRBD1, 5 bases. CDR1 and CDR2 from the germline V gene are MNHEY and SVGAGI. The CDR3 totals 15 residues. V lost 0 bases and J 9 bases, leaving 12 bases between the germline ends. The CDR3 region is CASSYSPGIGSPLHF. In DNA, the CDR3 is TGTGCCAGCAGTTACTCACCAGGGATCGGTTCACCCCTCCACTTT.

The chain joins TRBV24-1 to TRBJ1-1; D remains ambiguous. The CDR3 extends over 12 amino acids. CDR1 is KGHDR, CDR2 SFDVKD, per germline. V lost 3 bases and J 11 bases, leaving 12 bases between the germline ends. CDR3 nucleotide sequence: TGTGCCACCAGTGATACTGAGGCGGGGGCTTTCTTT. Its translation is CATSDTEAGAFF.

The chain recombines TRBV27 with TRBJ1-6, with D maybe TRBD1 (5 bases). The length of the CDR3 is 14 residues. V was shortened by 2 bases and J by 6 bases, with 8 bases between the two germline ends. Germline lookup yields CDR1 MNHEY and CDR2 SMNVEV (reference sequence). As DNA, the CDR3 is TGTGCCAGCAGTTTACAGGGTACTAATTCACCCCTCCACTTT. It codes for CASSLQGTNSPLHF.

The gene calls are TRBV19 and TRBJ1-3, with D unresolved. The CDR3 is 14 amino acids. V was shortened by 7 bases and J by 0 bases, with 10 bases between the two germline ends. Germline loops: CDR1 LNHDA, CDR2 SQIVND (reference sequence). The DNA for the CDR3 is TGTGCCAGTACAATGAGATACTCTGGAAACACCATATATTTT. The encoded protein is CASTMRYSGNTIYF.

The chain couples TRBV11-3 to TRBJ1-2; tentatively, D is TRBD1 (6 bases). The V gene lost 3 bases and the J gene lost 8 bases, with 10 bases spanning the gap. Germline lookup yields CDR1 SGHNT and CDR2 YENEEA. The CDR3 totals 12 residues. CDR3 in amino acids: CASSFDRQGYTF. The CDR3 coding sequence is TGTGCCAGCAGCTTCGACAGGCAGGGCTACACCTTC.

This clone was detected a few times. The chain employs TRBV2 and TRBJ2-2; D might be TRBD2 (5 bases). Per the germline V gene, CDR1 is SNHLY and CDR2 is FYNNEI. This CDR3 region has 16 residues. V lost 4 bases, J lost 0 bases, and 12 bases lay in between. The CDR3 loop reads CASSVAGTTNTGELFF. Written as DNA, the CDR3 is TGTGCCAGCAGTGTGGCGGGCACTACGAACACCGGGGAGCTGTTTTTT.

This clone has just one count. J is TRBJ1-2 and V is TRBV5-4, with 7 nucleotides matching TRBD1. The ends lost 2 bases at V and 2 bases at J; junction bases unmatched: 6. Per the germline V gene, CDR1 is SGHNT and CDR2 is YYREEE (reference sequence). The CDR3 is 15 amino acids. For the CDR3, the DNA is TGTGCCAGCAGCTTCCGGCAGGGGGTGAACTATGGCTACACCTTC. Translating gives CASSFRQGVNYGYTF.

This chain joins TRBV28 and TRBJ1-2; D is undetermined. Looked up from germline, CDR1 is MDHEN and CDR2 is SYDVKM. Trimming stripped 3 bases from V and 5 bases from J, with 7 bases between. This CDR3 region has 12 residues. CDR3 loop: CASSFPRYGYTF. Here the CDR3 DNA reads TGTGCCAGCAGTTTCCCCCGTTATGGCTACACCTTC.

V is TRBV3-1 (or the pseudogene TRBV3-2) and J is TRBJ1-2, with TRBD1 identical over 7 bases. The V gene's germline CDR1 is LGHDT and CDR2 YNNKEL (reference sequence). V shed 4 bases and J 8 bases; nucleotides not matched to a gene: 7. The CDR3 extends over 13 amino acids. The CDR3 nucleotides are TGTGCCAGCAGCCCAACAGGGGTAAGGGGCTACACCTTC. It codes for CASSPTGVRGYTF.

V and J are TRBV28 and TRBJ1-3; 7 bases are a match to TRBD1. CDR1 is MDHEN, CDR2 SYDVKM, per germline. CDR3 size: 16 residues. V was clipped by 7 bases and J by 4 bases; unmatched bases: 13. The CDR3 is CASTMETGFAGNTIYF. CDR3 in DNA: TGTGCCAGCACGATGGAGACAGGGTTCGCCGGAAACACCATATATTTT.